This TCR beta chain was profiled in a study of OX40 agonist ivuxolimab in advanced cancers. Study-wide context: Earlier treatment with anti-PD-1, anti-PD-L1 or anti-CTLA-4 was permitted, and 30% to 40% had received some. Overall study results and limits: Clonal expansion was seen in CD4+ and CD8+ blood T cells by week 6 at 0.1 to 3.0 mg/kg.

The data were produced by immunoSEQ multiplex PCR, yet TCRdb's version contains in-frame clones alone and is incomplete. The sample consists of tens of thousands of clones, 80% to 90% of them appearing once. Autoimmune disease history or systemic immunosuppression was exclusionary. Trimming took 5 bases from V and 3 from J, leaving 13 bases between them. Germline V gene lookup returns CDR1 MNHEY and CDR2 SMNVEV (reference sequence). This CDR3 spans 14 amino acids. As for this clone: No antigen is known for it.

The receptor's source is an adult with an advanced solid tumor such as melanoma, head and neck, liver or kidney cancer. The rearrangement joins TRBV27 to TRBJ1-1; D is possibly TRBD1 (5 bases). Sample: CD4+ or CD8+ T cells sorted from blood, taken in a trial of the OX40 agonist ivuxolimab. The CDR3 DNA follows: TGTGCCAGCAGTCAACGTCAGGGATACACTGAAGCTTTCTTT. This gives the protein CASSQRQGYTEAFF.